The 26 T cell receptor beta chains reported below all come from one sample, sequenced in a study of human T cells and chemical hapten exposure. Time point meaning: pre-sensitization, week 0. The treatment here: therapeutic diphenylcyclopropenone sensitization with weekly scalp DPC. A single record per CDR3 protein comes from TCRdb applying MiXCR to the RACE reads. The sample has some 300,000 distinct CDR3 sequences, 5.5% seen once. Source: whole blood, taken in connection with sensitization to the hapten diphenylcyclopropenone (DPC). These receptor sequences come from a woman aged 18-29 years with alopecia areata. Some clones in this sample may be carry-over from other donors' samples.

This clonotype was seen only a few times. The rearrangement joins TRBV4-1 to TRBJ2-6; no firm D call. There are 19 residues in the CDR3. Trimming took 1 base from V and 0 from J, leaving 16 bases between them. Germline assignment: CDR1 MGHRA and CDR2 YSYEKL. The CDR3 reads CASSQGVLRPYSGANVLTF. CDR3 sequence (DNA): TGCGCCAGCAGCCAAGGGGTTCTACGACCTTACTCTGGGGCCAACGTCCTGACTTTC.

V usage is TRBV12-3 or TRBV12-4 and J usage is TRBJ1-5, with D possibly matching TRBD1 (6 bases). The CDR3 spans 14 residues. With 2 bases removed from V and 7 bases from J, the gap between germline ends came to 12 bases. The CDR3 DNA is TGTGCCAGCAGTTTACCCCAGGGGAGCCAGCCCCAGCATTTT. It is translated as CASSLPQGSQPQHF.

The rearrangement uses TRBV28 and TRBJ1-1; D remains ambiguous. The V gene's germline CDR1 is MDHEN and CDR2 SYDVKM. Trimming removed 6 bases at V and 4 bases at J, with 15 bases between. CDR3 size: 14 residues. As DNA, the CDR3 is TGTGCCAGCAGCCCCCCGGACGTAGGCACTGAAGCTTTCTTT. This translates into CASSPPDVGTEAFF. Complete variable domain (other parts from reference TRBV28 and TRBJ1-1): DVKVTQSSRYLVKRTGEKVFLECVQDMDHENMFWYRQDPGLGLRLIYFSYDVKMKEKGDIPEGYSVSREKKERFSLILESASTNQTSMYLCASSPPDVGTEAFFGQGTRLTVV.

Many counts were recorded for this clonotype. The chain links TRBV12-3 or TRBV12-4 to TRBJ1-5, with D possibly being TRBD1 (6 bases). V was shortened by 6 bases and J by 7 bases, with 10 bases between the two germline ends. CDR3 length: 12 amino acids. The CDR3 sequence: CASSRGRQPQHF. The CDR3 DNA is TGTGCCAGCAGCAGGGGTCGGCAGCCCCAGCATTTT.

This clonotype was observed at least ten times. V and J are TRBV3-1 and TRBJ2-2; TRBD1 aligns across 8 bases. The V gene end was trimmed by 0 bases and the J gene end by 6 bases; junction bases not matched to a gene: 3. CDR1 is LGHDT, CDR2 YNNKEL, per germline (reference sequence). The CDR3 length is 15 residues. The CDR3 protein is CASSQDRGRSGELFF. The DNA of the CDR3 is TGTGCCAGCAGCCAAGACAGGGGGCGATCCGGGGAGCTGTTTTTT.

The J gene is TRBJ1-2, the V gene TRBV2; a weak D match, TRBD1 (6 bases). The CDR3 runs 14 residues. Looked up from germline, CDR1 is SNHLY and CDR2 is FYNNEI. V was shortened by 8 bases and J by 2 bases, with 15 bases between the two germline ends. The chain's CDR3 is CASPGTSENYGYTF. The CDR3 DNA reads TGTGCCAGCCCGGGGACAAGTGAAAACTATGGCTACACCTTC.

Only one count was recorded for this clonotype. A much larger clonotype is one base distant, so this may be a read error. The chain carries TRBV5-4 and TRBJ2-3; TRBD2 agrees at 12 bases. The CDR3 contains 15 residues. CDR1 is SGHNT and CDR2 is YYREEE in the germline V gene (reference sequence). V lost 4 bases and J lost 2; bases outside the gene matches: 2. The CDR3 loop reads CASSGLAGPTDTQYF. The CDR3 bases are TGTGCCAGCAGCGGACTAGCGGGGCCCACAGATACGCAGTATTTT.

This clonotype has only a few counts. This chain connects TRBV13 to TRBJ1-6; 8 bases align to TRBD1. Germline V gives CDR1 PRHDT, CDR2 FYEKMQ (reference sequence). The CDR3 spans 16 residues. Trimming removed 6 bases from V and 0 bases from J; junction bases left unmatched: 4. The DNA of the CDR3 is TGTGCCAGCAGACCCCAGGGGGCCTCCTATAATTCACCCCTCCACTTT. This codes for CASRPQGASYNSPLHF.

This clonotype was seen ten or more times. The chain recombines TRBV3-1 with TRBJ2-4; no clear D. V gave up 1 base and J gave up 8 bases, with 12 bases separating them. Per germline, CDR1 LGHDT and CDR2 YNNKEL (reference sequence). This CDR3 is built from 14 residues. In nucleotides, the CDR3 is TGTGCCAGCAGCCAAGTAGCTGGGTTGCACATTCAGTACTTC. This translates into CASSQVAGLHIQYF.

This rearrangement joins TRBV7-8 to TRBJ2-4, with D uncertain. The V gene lost 5 bases and the J gene lost 0 bases, with 14 bases spanning the gap. CDR1 and CDR2 from the germline V gene are SGHVS and FQNEAQ. This CDR3 comprises 16 residues. Here the CDR3 DNA reads TGTGCCAGCAGCCCAAGTAGGCTGTTAGCCAAAAACATTCAGTACTTC. It translates to CASSPSRLLAKNIQYF.

This clonotype was observed a single time. One base away lies a much larger clone, so this may be a sequencing read error. The rearrangement joins TRBV29-1 to TRBJ2-7; 7 bases are a match to TRBD1. Germline V CDR1 and CDR2: SQVTM, ANQGSEA. CDR3 length equals 11 residues. This CDR3 reads CTVAQGYEQYF. In nucleotides, the CDR3 is TGCACCGTTGCACAGGGGTACGAGCAGTACTTC.

This clonotype was counted at least ten times. The rearrangement uses TRBV2 and TRBJ1-1; the D gene is possibly TRBD1 (5 bases). Trimming removed 7 bases at V and 4 bases at J, with 16 bases between. The CDR3 sequence is 14 residues long. Looked up from germline, CDR1 is SNHLY and CDR2 is FYNNEI. For the CDR3, the DNA is TGTGCCAGCACCGAGGATGGGGGACCCACTGAAGCTTTCTTT. As protein: CASTEDGGPTEAFF.

The rearrangement uses TRBV4-3 and TRBJ1-6, with D perhaps matching TRBD1 (6 bases). The CDR3 has 17 amino acids. V lost 4 bases to trimming and J lost 8 bases, with 21 bases between them. CDR1 LGHNA and CDR2 YSLEER come from the germline V gene. CDR3 bases: TGCGCCAGCAGCCGAACCTCTGGTATGGACAGCGATTCACCCCTCCACTTT. Translation: CASSRTSGMDSDSPLHF.

The V and J genes are TRBV10-3 and TRBJ1-1, with D possibly matching TRBD1 (6 bases). The V gene's germline CDR1 is ENHRY and CDR2 SYGVKD. The CDR3 loop spans 12 amino acids. Trimming took 6 bases from V and 8 from J, leaving 13 bases between them. CDR3 protein: CAIRTGNWEAFF. Written as DNA, the CDR3 is TGTGCCATCAGGACAGGCAACTGGGAAGCTTTCTTT.

This clonotype was found many times. CDR3 sequence reads: CSARWENTGELFF. CDR3 coding DNA: TGCAGTGCTAGGTGGGAAAACACCGGGGAGCTGTTTTTT. The V call is TRBV20-1, the J call TRBJ2-2; D not resolved. This CDR3 comprises 13 residues. Germline CDR1 reads DFQATT; CDR2 reads SNEGSKA (reference sequence). The ends were cut back, 3 bases at V and 2 bases at J, with 7 bases in the middle.

The CDR3 DNA reads TGTGCCAGCAGTTACTCAGACAGCGGGGCCCTCTCTGGAAACACCATATATTTT. Amino acid sequence: CASSYSDSGALSGNTIYF. This chain joins TRBV6-5 and TRBJ1-3, with a possible D match to TRBD1 (5 bases). CDR1 and CDR2 from the germline V gene are MNHEY and SVGAGI. V lost 0 bases and J lost 0, with 15 bases in between. The CDR3 has 18 amino acids.

The rearrangement links TRBV6-6 to TRBJ2-2; D is unclear. CDR3 size: 12 residues. Germline-derived CDR1 and CDR2 are MNHNY and SVGAGI (reference sequence). V was trimmed by 2 bases and J by 6 bases, leaving 4 bases between them. CDR3 DNA: TGTGCCAGCAGTTACGGTCCCGGGGAGCTGTTTTTT. This encodes CASSYGPGELFF.

This clonotype has more than one count but fewer than ten. The CDR3: CASSVGTGSSGNTIYF. The DNA of the CDR3 is TGTGCCAGCAGCGTCGGGACAGGGAGCTCTGGAAACACCATATATTTT. The chain couples TRBV9 to TRBJ1-3, with 9 bases matching TRBD1. The CDR3 sequence is 16 residues long. The germline V gene encodes CDR1 SGDLS and CDR2 YYNGEE. Trimming took 2 bases from V and 0 from J; bases not matched to a gene: 3.

This clonotype was counted a few times. This rearrangement joins TRBV27 to TRBJ1-1, with a tentative D call TRBD1 (6 bases). The CDR3 is 13 residues long. Germline V gene lookup returns CDR1 MNHEY and CDR2 SMNVEV (reference sequence). V dropped 0 bases and J dropped 11 bases, with 13 bases sitting between them. CDR3 residues: CASSLSDSKRAFF. In DNA form, the CDR3 reads TGTGCCAGCAGTTTATCGGACAGCAAGCGGGCTTTCTTT.

In its sample, this clonotype was seen many times. The genes are TRBV20-1 and TRBJ2-7, with unresolved D. Germline V gene lookup returns CDR1 DFQATT and CDR2 SNEGSKA (reference sequence). This CDR3 comprises 10 residues. The germline V and J ends were trimmed by 4 bases and 3 bases, with 4 bases remaining between them. The CDR3 nucleotides read TGCAGTGCTACCGACTACGAGCAGTACTTC. Protein sequence: CSATDYEQYF.

This sequence joins TRBV4-3 and TRBJ2-1; D is possibly TRBD2 (5 bases). Germline V gene sequence: CDR1 LGHNA, CDR2 YSLEER. The V and J ends lost 0 bases and 9 bases respectively, with 24 bases between them. The CDR3 totals 18 residues. The CDR3 bases are TGCGCCAGCAGCCAAGAGCGTGTTAGACTACCTCGCAATGGTGAGCAGTTCTTC. Protein: CASSQERVRLPRNGEQFF.

This clonotype was recorded a few times. This chain connects TRBV3-1 to TRBJ1-5; no clear D. There are 16 residues in the CDR3. The V end lost 0 bases, the J end lost 2 bases, and 11 bases lay between the germline ends. From germline, CDR1 is LGHDT and CDR2 YNNKEL (reference sequence). CDR3 protein: CASSQEVGIGNQPQHF. CDR3 nucleotides: TGTGCCAGCAGCCAAGAGGTAGGGATAGGCAATCAGCCCCAGCATTTT.

This clonotype was seen at least ten times. The chain uses TRBV7-2 and TRBJ2-3; D unclear. Trimming shortened V by 5 bases and J by 7 bases, and 10 bases separated the two germline ends. This CDR3 is built from 12 residues. CDR1 SGHTA and CDR2 FQGNSA come from the germline V gene. CDR3 sequence (DNA): TGTGCCAGCAGCCCCCCCCTCAATACGCAGTATTTT. It is translated as CASSPPLNTQYF.

The genes are TRBV5-5 and TRBJ1-4; 10 positions match TRBD1. The CDR3 length is 16 residues. The germline CDR1 and CDR2 sequences are SGHKS and YYEKEE (reference sequence). The V and J ends lost 4 bases and 3 bases, in that order; junction bases with no gene match: 6. As DNA, the CDR3 is TGTGCCAGCAGCGCGACAGGGGGCTCGGCTAATGAAAAACTGTTTTTT. Translated: CASSATGGSANEKLFF.

The table lists this clonotype with a few counts. V and J are TRBV27 and TRBJ2-3; D not certain. The CDR3 is 11 residues long. Trimming shortened V by 4 bases and J by 9 bases, and 8 bases separated the two germline ends. The germline V gene encodes CDR1 MNHEY and CDR2 SMNVEV (reference sequence). The CDR3 DNA reads TGTGCCAGCAGTTCTGAGTGGACGCAGTATTTT. Amino acid sequence: CASSSEWTQYF.

The chain combines TRBV10-3 with TRBJ1-5; a weak D match, TRBD1 (6 bases). Trimming took 4 bases from V and 2 from J, leaving 9 bases between them. Germline V CDR1 and CDR2: ENHRY, SYGVKD. CDR3 length equals 14 residues. Here the CDR3 reads CAISAGGGNQPQHF. The CDR3 region has the DNA TGTGCCATCAGTGCTGGGGGCGGCAATCAGCCCCAGCATTTT.